This is a list of T cell receptor beta chains from one sample in a study of radiation and T cells in renal cell carcinoma. Here immunoSEQ multiplex PCR was the method, and the copy in TCRdb shows in-frame clones only, minus some. The table includes about 150,000 clones, roughly 87% detected once. The sample was blood, taken from a patient whose treatment included radiotherapy and nephrectomy. Receptors originate from a woman in her forties or fifties with renal cell carcinoma. Each CDR3 is given with its conserved first and last residue. D genes are given only for firm matches. Size is omitted from some rows. Given values are once, few, many or a class for expanded clones.

TRBJ1-1 | TRBV5-1 | NA | NA | CASSSRMNTEAFF | TGCGCCAGCAGCTCTAGGATGAACACTGAAGCTTTCTTT
TRBJ2-1 | TRBV6-5 | few | TRBD2 | CASSLSGTSYNEQFF | TGTGCCAGCAGCCTTAGCGGGACCTCCTACAATGAGCAGTTCTTC
TRBJ2-7 | TRBV14 | NA | TRBD1 | CASSRHGTGEYEQYF | TGTGCCAGCAGCCGCCACGGGACAGGGGAATACGAGCAGTACTTC
TRBJ1-2 | TRBV5-1 | once | TRBD1 | CASSLDRQGAAGYTF | TGCGCCAGCAGCCTGGATCGACAGGGGGCCGCTGGCTACACCTTC
TRBJ1-4 | TRBV5-8 | NA | NA | CASSLLGLSFEKLFF | TGTGCCAGCAGCTTGCTGGGACTTTCGTTTGAAAAACTGTTTTTT
TRBJ2-1 | TRBV27 | NA | TRBD2 | CASQAGSSYNEQFF | TGTGCCAGCCAAGCGGGAAGCTCCTACAATGAGCAGTTCTTC
TRBJ1-4 | TRBV7-8 | NA | NA | CASSLVGQRGEKLFF | TGTGCCAGCAGCTTAGTTGGACAGCGGGGTGAAAAACTGTTTTTT
TRBJ2-1 | TRBV19 | medium-sized | TRBD2 | CASSRTSGSYNEQFF | TGTGCCAGTAGTCGGACTAGCGGCTCCTACAATGAGCAGTTCTTC
TRBJ1-6 | TRBV5-1 | NA | TRBD1 | CASTTGGVYSPLHF | TGCGCCAGCACCACAGGGGGAGTTTATTCACCCCTCCACTTT
TRBJ2-5 | TRBV4-2 | NA | TRBD2 | CASSQGTSGGGIGETQYF | TGTGCCAGCAGCCAAGGGACTAGCGGGGGGGGCATTGGTGAGACCCAGTACTTC
TRBJ1-5 | TRBV23-1 | once | NA | CASSQSSDQPQHF | TGCGCCAGCAGTCAATCCTCTGATCAGCCCCAGCATTTT
TRBJ2-7 | TRBV6-5 | NA | NA | CASSYSAAVGAYEQYF | TGTGCCAGCAGTTACTCGGCCGCGGTAGGGGCTTACGAGCAGTACTTC
TRBJ2-1 | TRBV18 | NA | TRBD2 | CASSRSGGNYYNEQFF | TGTGCCAGCTCGCGTAGCGGGGGGAACTACTACAATGAGCAGTTCTTC
TRBJ1-1 | TRBV11-2 | NA | NA | CASSPQGLGTEAFF | TGTGCCAGCAGTCCACAGGGATTGGGCACTGAAGCTTTCTTT
TRBJ2-2 | TRBV1 | NA | NA | CTSSPPPGTGELFF | TGCACCAGCAGCCCACCCCCGGGGACCGGGGAGCTGTTTTTT
TRBJ1-4 | TRBV30 | NA | NA | CAWSVFTFTTNEKLFF | TGTGCCTGGAGTGTATTTACTTTCACAACTAATGAAAAACTGTTTTTT
TRBJ2-7 | TRBV9 | NA | NA | CASSVGLGEAYEQYF | TGTGCCAGCAGCGTAGGCCTAGGGGAAGCCTACGAGCAGTACTTC
TRBJ2-5 | TRBV11-2 | NA | NA | CASSLGRLQETQYF | TGTGCCAGCAGCTTGGGACGGTTACAAGAGACCCAGTACTTC
TRBJ1-5 | TRBV9 | NA | TRBD1 | CASSVGWGQLNQPQHF | TGTGCCAGCAGCGTAGGATGGGGACAGCTTAATCAGCCCCAGCATTTT
TRBJ1-6 | TRBV5-1 | NA | TRBD1 | CASSLEPGGNSPLHF | TGCGCCAGCAGCTTGGAGCCAGGGGGCAATTCACCCCTCCACTTT
TRBJ2-2 | TRBV7-9 | NA | TRBD2 | CASSLAAGATGELFF | TGTGCCAGCAGCTTAGCAGCGGGGGCCACCGGGGAGCTGTTTTTT
TRBJ2-1 | TRBV30 | few | TRBD2 | CASTSGGVNEQFF | TGTGCCTCGACTAGCGGGGGGGTGAATGAGCAGTTCTTC
TRBJ1-3 | TRBV18 | NA | NA | CASSPRTTASGNTIYF | TGTGCCAGCTCACCACGTACAACAGCCTCTGGAAACACCATATATTTT
TRBJ1-2 | TRBV6-1 | NA | NA | CASSEWAGIPYGYTF | TGTGCCAGCAGTGAATGGGCGGGTATTCCGTATGGCTACACCTTC
TRBJ1-1 | TRBV7-2 | NA | NA | CASSLAPQGNTEAFF | TGTGCCAGCAGCTTAGCGCCGCAGGGTAACACTGAAGCTTTCTTT
TRBJ1-1 | TRBV5-6 | NA | TRBD1 | CASSPGTGDLNTEAFF | TGTGCCAGCAGCCCAGGGACAGGGGACCTGAACACTGAAGCTTTCTTT
TRBJ1-2 | TRBV12-1 | NA | NA | CASSFEGGRTGDGYTF | TGTGCCAGCAGCTTTGAGGGTGGCCGGACTGGGGATGGCTACACCTTC
TRBJ2-3 | TRBV7-8 | NA | TRBD1 | CASSFSRDRVSVDTQYF | TGTGCCAGCAGCTTTTCCCGGGACAGGGTATCGGTTGATACGCAGTATTTT
TRBJ1-4 | TRBV7-9 | NA | NA | CASSDGDGRSEKLFF | TGTGCCAGCAGCGACGGGGACGGACGGAGTGAAAAACTGTTTTTT
TRBJ2-5 | TRBV6-1 | NA | TRBD2 | CASSGSRTSETQYF | TGTGCCAGCAGTGGCTCTCGGACTAGCGAGACCCAGTACTTC
TRBJ1-2 | TRBV2 | NA | NA | CASSEERRYGYTF | TGTGCCAGCAGTGAGGAACGACGCTATGGCTACACCTTC
TRBJ1-2 | TRBV6-5 | NA | TRBD1 | CASSSGTGVRGYTF | TGTGCCAGCAGTTCCGGGACAGGGGTACGAGGCTACACCTTC
TRBJ2-1 | TRBV19 | NA | TRBD2 | CASSIAGGAYNEQFF | TGTGCCAGTAGTATCGCCGGGGGGGCCTACAATGAGCAGTTCTTC
TRBJ1-1 | TRBV19 | NA | TRBD1 | CASGQGKVTEAFF | TGTGCCAGCGGACAGGGAAAGGTTACTGAAGCTTTCTTT
TRBJ1-2 | TRBV4-1 | NA | NA | CASSQGDKTTYYGYTF | TGCGCCAGCAGCCAAGGGGACAAGACAACGTACTATGGCTACACCTTC
TRBJ2-1 | TRBV13 | NA | NA | CASSLDPEISYNEQFF | TGTGCCAGCAGCTTAGATCCGGAGATCTCCTACAATGAGCAGTTCTTC
TRBJ1-1 | TRBV21-1 | NA | NA | CASSSIGWEAFF | TGTGCCAGCAGCAGCATTGGGTGGGAAGCTTTCTTT
TRBJ1-3 | TRBV6-1 | NA | NA | CASSEANSYTIYF | TGTGCCAGCAGTGAAGCTAATTCCTACACCATATATTTT
TRBJ2-1 | TRBV7-8 | NA | TRBD1 | CASSRRQGVTYNEQFF | TGTGCCAGCAGCCGAAGACAGGGGGTAACCTACAATGAGCAGTTCTTC
TRBJ1-2 | TRBV19 | NA | TRBD1 | CASSNQGGGGYTF | TGTGCCAGTAGTAATCAGGGGGGCGGAGGCTACACCTTC
TRBJ1-5 | TRBV4-1 | NA | NA | CASSATRWYSNQPQHF | TGCGCCAGCAGTGCAACACGCTGGTATAGCAATCAGCCCCAGCATTTT
TRBJ1-6 | TRBV19 | NA | NA | CASSASGNSPLHF | TGTGCCAGTAGTGCTTCGGGTAATTCACCCCTCCACTTT
TRBJ1-6 | TRBV2 | NA | TRBD1 | CASSEVWTGLGSPLHF | TGTGCCAGCAGTGAAGTTTGGACAGGGCTTGGTTCACCCCTCCACTTT
TRBJ2-1 | TRBV18 | NA | NA | CASSPPNASSYNEQFF | TGTGCCAGCTCACCACCCAATGCCAGCTCCTACAATGAGCAGTTCTTC
TRBJ2-2 | TRBV7-8 | NA | NA | CASSFVIQQDTGELFF | TGTGCCAGCAGCTTCGTCATCCAGCAGGACACCGGGGAGCTGTTTTTT
TRBJ1-4 | TRBV7-6 | NA | NA | CASSLGAEEEKLFF | TGTGCCAGCAGCTTAGGCGCGGAGGAGGAAAAACTGTTTTTT
TRBJ1-5 | TRBV19 | NA | TRBD1 | CASQTGGSNQPQHF | TGTGCCAGCCAAACAGGGGGCAGCAATCAGCCCCAGCATTTT
TRBJ1-1 | TRBV5-6 | NA | NA | CASSLPGTAEAFF | TGTGCCAGCAGCCTACCAGGAACAGCTGAAGCTTTCTTT
TRBJ2-1 | TRBV2 | once | NA | CASSDVGARRGIVIGNEQFF | TGTGCCAGCAGTGATGTGGGGGCACGCCGGGGAATCGTGATAGGTAATGAGCAGTTCTTC
TRBJ2-5 | TRBV7-2 | NA | NA | CASSLNPAAETQYF | TGTGCCAGCAGCTTAAATCCGGCAGCAGAGACCCAGTACTTC
TRBJ1-5 | TRBV7-2 | NA | NA | CASSLDSGFRANQPQHF | TGTGCCAGCAGCTTAGATTCCGGATTTCGGGCCAATCAGCCCCAGCATTTT
TRBJ1-1 | TRBV6-1 | NA | NA | CASRSFLDTEAFF | TGTGCCAGCCGTTCCTTTTTAGACACTGAAGCTTTCTTT
TRBJ2-1 | TRBV6-6 | NA | TRBD2 | CASSPALAGRYNEQFF | TGTGCCAGCAGCCCTGCCTTAGCGGGAAGATACAATGAGCAGTTCTTC
TRBJ2-7 | TRBV29-1 | NA | NA | CSSGDTHNSYEQYF | TGCAGCTCTGGAGACACACACAACTCCTACGAGCAGTACTTC
TRBJ1-2 | TRBV7-9 | NA | TRBD1 | CASSLGGQRGYTF | TGTGCCAGCAGCTTAGGGGGACAGCGTGGCTACACCTTC
TRBJ1-1 | TRBV6-6 | NA | NA | CASSPNRDEAFF | TGTGCCAGCAGCCCTAACAGGGATGAGGCTTTCTTT
TRBJ1-3 | TRBV7-8 | NA | NA | CASSFNIRGRQDF | TGTGCCAGCAGCTTCAACATCCGGGGGCGGCAGGATTTT
TRBJ2-5 | TRBV6-5 | NA | NA | CASRKGPTETQYF | TGTGCCAGCAGGAAGGGTCCTACAGAGACCCAGTACTTC
TRBJ2-7 | TRBV25-1 | NA | TRBD1 | CASSEPGQTYEQYF | TGTGCCAGCAGTGAACCGGGACAGACCTACGAGCAGTACTTC